Listed below are T cell receptor beta chains from one sample, sequenced in a study of blood T cells in healthy people across ages. Via MiXCR, TCRdb re-called the 5' RACE reads, giving one row per CDR3 protein. This table holds 1.5 million to 2 million distinct CDR3 sequences, 39% found once. Sequenced material: blood. Receptor source: a human donor in good health. CDR3s include the opening cysteine and the closing phenylalanine or tryptophan. The order of the fields is CDR3 DNA, CDR3 protein, V gene, J gene, CDR3 length, D gene, clone size. A D gene is named only where the DNA matches it firmly. Clone size is stated in some rows and not others, as once, few, many or a class when expanded.

TGCAGTGCACAGAGATCCTTGAACACTGAAGCTTTCTTT	CSAQRSLNTEAFF	TRBV20-1	TRBJ1-1	13	-	few
TGCAGCGTTGCACAGGGGGGGATGAACACTGAAGCTTTCTTT	CSVAQGGMNTEAFF	TRBV29-1	TRBJ1-1	14	TRBD1	few
TGTGCCAGCAGCTCCGGACAGGGGGACGTCTACGAGCAGTACTTC	CASSSGQGDVYEQYF	TRBV9	TRBJ2-7	15	TRBD1	many
TGTGCCAGCAGCGTAGGGTGGCAGCCGGATGAAAAACTGTTTTTT	CASSVGWQPDEKLFF	TRBV9	TRBJ1-4	15	-	-
TGTGCCAGCAGCCCCGGGGGGCAATACTCCTACGAGCAGTACTTC	CASSPGGQYSYEQYF	TRBV7-2	TRBJ2-7	15	-	-
TGTGCCAGCACCCGCAGAGGTCGGGACAGCTACAATGAGCAGTTCTTC	CASTRRGRDSYNEQFF	TRBV2	TRBJ2-1	16	TRBD1	-
TGCGCCAGCAGTCCTACCCCGGGACAGGTTAACTACGAGCAGTACTTC	CASSPTPGQVNYEQYF	TRBV5-1	TRBJ2-7	16	TRBD1	-
TGTGCCATCAGTACTCGCGCAGCGGGGGCCCCAAATGAGCAGTTCTTC	CAISTRAAGAPNEQFF	TRBV10-3	TRBJ2-1	16	TRBD2	-
TGTGCCAGCAGCTCCCAGACAGGGCTGGGTCAGCCCCAGCATTTT	CASSSQTGLGQPQHF	TRBV7-2	TRBJ1-5	15	TRBD1	-
TGTGCCAGCTCACTCTGGACAGGGGACGGTTACGAGCAGTACTTC	CASSLWTGDGYEQYF	TRBV18	TRBJ2-7	15	TRBD1	-
TGTGCCATCGGTCGGCAGGACCTCCAAGAGACCCAGTACTTC	CAIGRQDLQETQYF	TRBV10-3	TRBJ2-5	14	-	few
TGCGCCAGCAGCTTGCGGGGACCTACGCATGAGCAGTTCTTC	CASSLRGPTHEQFF	TRBV5-1	TRBJ2-1	14	-	few
TGTGCCAGCAGCCTAGTAGGGTTGTCTAACTATGGCTACACCTTC	CASSLVGLSNYGYTF	TRBV5-1	TRBJ1-2	15	-	-
TGTGCCAGCGCATCACAGGGAGATTGGGACAACACAGATACGCAGTATTTT	CASASQGDWDNTDTQYF	TRBV27	TRBJ2-3	17	-	-
TGTGCCAGCAGCCAACAAATGTACCAAGAGACCCAGTACTTC	CASSQQMYQETQYF	TRBV4-2	TRBJ2-5	14	-	few
TGTGCCGGCAGCCAAGATCTGGACAGGACATTAGAGACCCAGTACTTC	CAGSQDLDRTLETQYF	TRBV3-1	TRBJ2-5	16	TRBD1	few
TGTGCCAGCAGCTCTGACCGGACAGGGCCCGGCTATGGCTACACCTTC	CASSSDRTGPGYGYTF	TRBV7-2	TRBJ1-2	16	TRBD1	few
TGTGCCAGCAGCTCTTCAGGACAGGGGGCCTATGGCTACACCTTC	CASSSSGQGAYGYTF	TRBV28	TRBJ1-2	15	TRBD1	few
TGTGCCAGCAGTAACCTTATACAGGGTTATTACGAGCAGTACTTC	CASSNLIQGYYEQYF	TRBV28	TRBJ2-7	15	-	few
TGTGCCAGCAGCTTATGGACAGGGGGCAACACTGAAGCTTTCTTT	CASSLWTGGNTEAFF	TRBV7-2	TRBJ1-1	15	TRBD1	few
TGCAGTGCACCTACGACAGGGCCCTTCTACGAGCAGTACTTC	CSAPTTGPFYEQYF	TRBV20-1	TRBJ2-7	14	TRBD1	few
TGCAGTGCCCCAAGGGGGGGTCAGGCTCAGCCCCAGCATTTT	CSAPRGGQAQPQHF	TRBV20-1	TRBJ1-5	14	-	few
TGCAGTGCTAGATCCGCGGGGGCAGACATCTCCTACAATGAGCAGTTCTTC	CSARSAGADISYNEQFF	TRBV20-1	TRBJ2-1	17	-	-
TGCAGCGTTGAAGGTATCAGGGGGCAAATAGAGGGCTCCTACAATGAGCAGTTCTTC	CSVEGIRGQIEGSYNEQFF	TRBV29-1	TRBJ2-1	19	TRBD1	-
TGTGCCAGCAGCCGTAGACCTGGAAGCTCCTACAATGAGCAGTTCTTC	CASSRRPGSSYNEQFF	TRBV7-2	TRBJ2-1	16	-	-
TGTGCCAGCAGATTAGTGGGGAATGGTCAGAACATTCAGTACTTC	CASRLVGNGQNIQYF	TRBV27	TRBJ2-4	15	-	-
TGTGCCAGCAGCCCGAACATGGACTATGGCTACACCTTC	CASSPNMDYGYTF	TRBV3-1	TRBJ1-2	13	-	-
TGTGCCAGCAGCCGCGTAGGAACTGGAAACACCATATATTTT	CASSRVGTGNTIYF	TRBV12-3/TRBV12-4	TRBJ1-3	14	-	-
TGTGCCAGCAGCTTAGAGGGGGGGCCACGAGAGACCCAGTACTTC	CASSLEGGPRETQYF	TRBV11-3	TRBJ2-5	15	-	few
TGTGCCAGCAGCCCACCCGGGACTAGATCCGACGAGCAGTACTTC	CASSPPGTRSDEQYF	TRBV7-2	TRBJ2-7	15	TRBD2	few
TGTGCCACCAGTGATGCCCCGGGACTAGCGGGGGGGAGCTCCTACAATGAGCAGTTCTTC	CATSDAPGLAGGSSYNEQFF	TRBV24-1	TRBJ2-1	20	TRBD2	-
TGCAGTGCTAGAGATCCCTACTCCTACGAGCAGTACTTC	CSARDPYSYEQYF	TRBV20-1	TRBJ2-7	13	-	-
TGCAGTGCTACCCCATGGACAGAGGAATACGAGCAGTACTTC	CSATPWTEEYEQYF	TRBV20-1	TRBJ2-7	14	-	-
TGTGCCAGCAGTTTAGACATACCAGATACGCAGTATTTT	CASSLDIPDTQYF	TRBV12-3/TRBV12-4	TRBJ2-3	13	-	-
TGTGCCATCACCAATGGGCCGAGCTACACCTTC	CAITNGPSYTF	TRBV10-3	TRBJ1-2	11	-	-
TGTGCCAGCAGTTTAGGGTCAGATAACAACAATGAGCAGTTCTTC	CASSLGSDNNNEQFF	TRBV12-3/TRBV12-4	TRBJ2-1	15	-	-
TGTGCCAGCAGCTTACTTCAGGGGGCGGAAGGGGCCAACGTCCTGACTTTC	CASSLLQGAEGANVLTF	TRBV7-9	TRBJ2-6	17	TRBD1	-
TGTGCCAGCAGCCCCCAGGTGGAGTACGAGCAGTACTTC	CASSPQVEYEQYF	TRBV7-6	TRBJ2-7	13	-	-
TGCTGGGCCTTACCTCGCGGCTATGGCTACACCTTC	CWALPRGYGYTF	TRBV29-1	TRBJ1-2	12	-	few
TGTGCCACCAGTGATTTGCAACAGTTGGAGCCAAGCACAGATACGCAGTATTTT	CATSDLQQLEPSTDTQYF	TRBV24-1	TRBJ2-3	18	-	few
TGTGCCAGCAGTCAAGATGAACTAGCGAGCTCCTACGAGCAGTACTTC	CASSQDELASSYEQYF	TRBV4-2	TRBJ2-7	16	TRBD2	-
TGTGCCAGCAGCTCCCTAGGGGGGGCCTACAATGAGCAGTACTTC	CASSSLGGAYNEQYF	TRBV7-2	TRBJ2-4	15	-	once
TGCAGTGCCACCAACAGGGGGCTGGACGAGCAGTACTTC	CSATNRGLDEQYF	TRBV20-1	TRBJ2-7	13	TRBD1	-
TGTGCCAGCAGCTTGGATATGAGCCCCTACGAGCAGTACTTC	CASSLDMSPYEQYF	TRBV5-5	TRBJ2-7	14	-	-
TGTGCCAGCAGCTTTCCCCGGCAGAAGCAAGAGACCCAGTACTTC	CASSFPRQKQETQYF	TRBV7-8	TRBJ2-5	15	-	few
TGTGCCTGGGGGGACAGGGATGGGTCCGGAAACACCATATATTTT	CAWGDRDGSGNTIYF	TRBV30	TRBJ1-3	15	TRBD1	once
TGCGCCAGCAGCCAAGTTGGTTTGGGACAGGGGGCTGATAACTATGGCTACACCTTC	CASSQVGLGQGADNYGYTF	TRBV4-1	TRBJ1-2	19	TRBD1	-
TGTGCCAGCAGAGATGGCGACCGCACAGATACGCAGTATTTT	CASRDGDRTDTQYF	TRBV7-9	TRBJ2-3	14	-	-
TGTGCCAGCAGCACTGGACAGGGCACCAAGCCCCAGCATTTT	CASSTGQGTKPQHF	TRBV7-2	TRBJ1-5	14	TRBD1	few
TGTGCCAGCAGCTTACTATTAGGGCCAAACACTGAAGCTTTCTTT	CASSLLLGPNTEAFF	TRBV7-2	TRBJ1-1	15	-	-
TGTGCCACCAGCAGAACCAACAGCCAAGAGACCCAGTACTTC	CATSRTNSQETQYF	TRBV15	TRBJ2-5	14	-	few
TGTGCCAGCAGTTTGGACAGGAGGTCCGGCTACACCTTC	CASSLDRRSGYTF	TRBV12-3/TRBV12-4	TRBJ1-2	13	TRBD1	-
TGTGCCAGCGGAGAGGGGAGGGAGACCCAGTACTTC	CASGEGRETQYF	TRBV7-2	TRBJ2-5	12	-	few
TGTGCCAGCAGTTTCGGACAGGGCTACTACGAGCAGTACTTC	CASSFGQGYYEQYF	TRBV6-2/TRBV6-3	TRBJ2-7	14	TRBD1	few
TGTGCCAGCAGAAAAGGACAGGGTAGTGAGCAGTACTTC	CASRKGQGSEQYF	TRBV12-3/TRBV12-4	TRBJ2-7	13	TRBD1	few